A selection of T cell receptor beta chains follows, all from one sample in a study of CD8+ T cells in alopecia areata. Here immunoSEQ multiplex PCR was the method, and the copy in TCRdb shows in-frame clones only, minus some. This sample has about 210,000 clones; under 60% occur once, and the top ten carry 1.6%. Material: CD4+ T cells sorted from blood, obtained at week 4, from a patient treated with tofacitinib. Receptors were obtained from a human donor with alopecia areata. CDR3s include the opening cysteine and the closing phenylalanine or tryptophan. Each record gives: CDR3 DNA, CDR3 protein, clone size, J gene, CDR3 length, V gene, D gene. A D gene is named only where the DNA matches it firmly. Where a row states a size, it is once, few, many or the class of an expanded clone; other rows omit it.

TGTGCCAGCAGCCCCCAGCCGGGACAGTCCTACAATGAGCAGTTCTTC	CASSPQPGQSYNEQFF	NA	TRBJ2-1	16	TRBV4-2	TRBD1
TGTGCCAGCAGTGGAGCCATTACGCAGTATTTT	CASSGAITQYF	NA	TRBJ2-3	11	TRBV27	NA
TGTGCCAGCGGCCAGAGGGCCCCAGGGAACACTGAAGCTTTCTTT	CASGQRAPGNTEAFF	few	TRBJ1-1	15	TRBV6-5	NA
TGTGCCAGCTCCCGAGAGAATTCACCCCTCCACTTT	CASSRENSPLHF	NA	TRBJ1-6	12	TRBV18	NA
TGTGCCAGCAGTGAAGATCCCCGAGTCGTGAAAGCTTTCTTT	CASSEDPRVVKAFF	NA	TRBJ1-1	14	TRBV2	NA
TGCGCCAGCAGCTTTCTCGGGACAGGGGAGAATTCACCCCTCCACTTT	CASSFLGTGENSPLHF	NA	TRBJ1-6	16	TRBV5-1	TRBD1
TGCAGCGTTGAAGGGACAGGGGGCGCCGATACGCAGTATTTT	CSVEGTGGADTQYF	few	TRBJ2-3	14	TRBV29-1	TRBD1
TGCGCCAGCAGCTTGTCGGGACAGGGTCGCTACACCTTC	CASSLSGQGRYTF	NA	TRBJ1-2	13	TRBV5-1	TRBD1
TGCAGCGTTGAAGGCAGGGACTCCTACGAGCAGTACTTC	CSVEGRDSYEQYF	few	TRBJ2-7	13	TRBV29-1	NA
TGTGCCAGCAGTGTCAGAGCTTCCACAGATACGCAGTATTTT	CASSVRASTDTQYF	NA	TRBJ2-3	14	TRBV25-1	NA
TGCGCCAGCAGCTTGGAGACAGCTAATGAAAAACTGTTTTTT	CASSLETANEKLFF	few	TRBJ1-4	14	TRBV5-1	NA
TGTGCCAGCAGCCAACTAGGAGGGCGCGAGCAGTACTTC	CASSQLGGREQYF	NA	TRBJ2-7	13	TRBV11-3	NA
TGTGCCTGGAGTGTAACGGGAAAACTGTTTTTT	CAWSVTGKLFF	NA	TRBJ1-4	11	TRBV30	NA
TGTGCCAGCAGGACGGTTTGGGGAGAGACCCAGTACTTC	CASRTVWGETQYF	NA	TRBJ2-5	13	TRBV2	NA
TGTGCCTGGAATAACCCCATCGAGGGATACTATGGCTACACCTTC	CAWNNPIEGYYGYTF	few	TRBJ1-2	15	TRBV30	NA
TGCAGTGCCCACCAGGGGTGGGGGCAGTTCTTC	CSAHQGWGQFF	NA	TRBJ2-1	11	TRBV20-1	NA
TGCAGCGTAGGAGGACAGGGGGATACTGGGGCCAACGTCCTGACTTTC	CSVGGQGDTGANVLTF	many	TRBJ2-6	16	TRBV29-1	TRBD1
TGTGCCAGCAGCAGACAGGGCGGAAAGGAAAAACTGTTTTTT	CASSRQGGKEKLFF	NA	TRBJ1-4	14	TRBV6-5	TRBD1
TGTGCCAGCAGCTTAGCGGGGAACACTGAAGCTTTCTTT	CASSLAGNTEAFF	NA	TRBJ1-1	13	TRBV7-2	NA
TGTGCCTGGTCCAGGGGTGTCCCTGAAGCTTTCTTT	CAWSRGVPEAFF	NA	TRBJ1-1	12	TRBV30	NA
TGTGCCAGCAGCTCACAACAGGGCTCTGACGCTTTCTTT	CASSSQQGSDAFF	few	TRBJ1-1	13	TRBV7-3	NA
TGTGCCAGCAGTTCAAGGACTAGCACAGATACGCAGTATTTT	CASSSRTSTDTQYF	NA	TRBJ2-3	14	TRBV6-5	NA
TGTGCCAGCACCTCCGGGACAGGGGGCCAAGAGCAGTACTTC	CASTSGTGGQEQYF	NA	TRBJ2-7	14	TRBV6-1	TRBD1
TGCAGCGTCAAGGGGCAAATTGTCACTGAAGCTTTCTTT	CSVKGQIVTEAFF	NA	TRBJ1-1	13	TRBV29-1	NA
TGCGCCAGCAGTCAATCGGGGGTTTGCTCCCACCCCCGCTATGGCTACACCTTC	CASSQSGVCSHPRYGYTF	once	TRBJ1-2	18	TRBV23-1	NA
TGTGCCAGCGGACCGACAGGGTCCGAGCAGTACTTC	CASGPTGSEQYF	NA	TRBJ2-7	12	TRBV5-4	TRBD1
TGCGCCAGCAGCTTGGCAGCGGGGGACACAGATACGCAGTATTTT	CASSLAAGDTDTQYF	few	TRBJ2-3	15	TRBV5-1	TRBD2
TGTGCCAGCAGCTTAGCGTCGGCGCAGCCCCAGCATTTT	CASSLASAQPQHF	NA	TRBJ1-5	13	TRBV7-9	NA
TGTGCCAGCAGCTTGAAAAGCGGTTACGAGCAGTACTTC	CASSLKSGYEQYF	NA	TRBJ2-7	13	TRBV7-2	NA